These 13 T cell receptor beta chains originate from one sample sequenced in a study of identifying expanded T cells in peripheral blood. Generated by immunoSEQ multiplex PCR, the TCRdb table keeps only in-frame clones and is missing some. The sample has some 130,000 clones, 65% to 90% seen once. The sequencing sample was made of blood. Every receptor here comes from a person between 18 and 69 years old in good health.

V gene TRBV10-3 combines with J gene TRBJ1-1; no definite D call. Trimming shortened V by 2 bases and J by 2 bases, and 6 bases separated the two germline ends. This CDR3 comprises 13 residues. CDR1 is ENHRY and CDR2 is SYGVKD in the germline V gene. The CDR3 is CAISERENTEAFF. In nucleotides, the CDR3 is TGTGCCATCAGTGAGAGGGAAAACACTGAAGCTTTCTTT.

This clone was seen just once. The CDR3, as DNA: TGTGCCAGCAGCCAAGGTTTAGCGGGGAGCACAGATACGCAGTATTTT. It codes for CASSQGLAGSTDTQYF. This chain joins TRBV4-2 and TRBJ2-3; TRBD2 agrees at 8 bases. CDR1 is LGHNA and CDR2 is YNFKEQ in the germline V gene. J was trimmed by 0 bases and V by 1 base; bases with no gene match: 3. The CDR3 loop spans 16 amino acids.

The gene calls are TRBV21-1 and TRBJ1-5. TRBV21-1 is annotated as a pseudogene. The CDR3 covers 12 residues. DNA of the CDR3: TGTGCCAGCAGCCGGGGCGGTCAGCCCCAGCATTTT. This encodes CASSRGGQPQHF.

This chain links TRBV6-5 with TRBJ2-2; no reliable D call. CDR3 length: 13 amino acids. Trimming took off 5 bases at V and 6 bases at J, with 10 bases between the two ends. Germline CDR1 MNHEY, CDR2 SVGAGI. CDR3 DNA sequence: TGTGCCAGCAGTCTACTTCGCGCCGGGGAGCTGTTTTTT. Translating it yields CASSLLRAGELFF.

The sample holds one count of this clone. This sequence joins TRBV6-5 and TRBJ1-3; D is perhaps TRBD1 (6 bases). In germline, CDR1 is MNHEY, CDR2 SVGAGI. V was clipped by 8 bases and J by 3 bases, with 14 bases between them. The CDR3 spans 14 residues. The CDR3 sequence is CASARGALGNTIYF. The CDR3 DNA is TGTGCCAGCGCCCGGGGGGCGCTTGGAAACACCATATATTTT.

In its sample, this clone was seen a few times. This chain uses TRBV6-5 with TRBJ2-1; a weak D match, TRBD2 (7 bases). The germline V gene has CDR1 MNHEY and CDR2 SVGAGI. The CDR3 totals 15 residues. V lost 8 bases and J 9 bases, leaving 23 bases between the germline ends. DNA for the CDR3: TGTGCCAGCGCCTCCGGAGGCGGGGGCGGCAGTGAGCAGTTCTTC. Translated, it gives CASASGGGGGSEQFF.

This rearrangement joins TRBV6-6 to TRBJ1-1; 7 nucleotides agree with TRBD1. The junction had 6 bases not matched to a gene; V was cut back by 1 base and J by 10 bases. The CDR3 is 13 amino acids. In germline, CDR1 is MNHNY, CDR2 SVGAGI (reference sequence). The CDR3 spells CASSYYSSGGAFF. CDR3 DNA: TGTGCCAGCAGTTACTATTCATCAGGGGGAGCTTTCTTT.

The chain is built from TRBV7-3 and TRBJ1-1; 10 bases align to TRBD1. V dropped 2 bases and J dropped 5; count of bases not matched to a gene: 5. The germline gives CDR1 SGHTA, CDR2 FQGTGA. This CDR3 contains 15 residues. The CDR3 DNA reads TGTGCCAGCAGCTTATGGGACAGGGGCAGTACTGAAGCTTTCTTT. This codes for CASSLWDRGSTEAFF.

The rearrangement links TRBV13 to TRBJ2-1; D is possibly TRBD1 (6 bases). Germline V gene lookup returns CDR1 PRHDT and CDR2 FYEKMQ (reference sequence). V gave up 5 bases and J gave up 1 base, with 18 bases separating them. CDR3 size: 17 residues. CDR3 in amino acids: CASSRPPGAVSYNEQFF. CDR3 sequence (DNA): TGTGCCAGCAGCCGCCCCCCAGGGGCGGTTTCCTACAATGAGCAGTTCTTC.

The CDR3 DNA reads as TGTGCCAGCAGTTACTCGATTTCGGCGGGGGGAGTCGAGCAGTACTTC. It encodes CASSYSISAGGVEQYF. The V and J genes are TRBV6-5 and TRBJ2-7, with TRBD2 matching over 8 bases. The CDR3 length is 16 residues. V lost 0 bases, J lost 6 bases, and 10 bases stayed unmatched. The germline CDR1 and CDR2 sequences are MNHEY and SVGAGI.

The chain uses TRBV4-1 and TRBJ2-1, with D tentatively TRBD2 (6 bases). Germline V gives CDR1 MGHRA, CDR2 YSYEKL. This CDR3 has 14 amino acids. The V end was cut by 4 bases, the J end by 2 bases, with 9 bases between. This chain's CDR3 is CASSLGTPYNEQFF. CDR3 sequence (DNA): TGCGCCAGCAGCCTCGGGACTCCCTACAATGAGCAGTTCTTC.

This chain joins TRBV7-9 and TRBJ2-3, with no clear D. Germline-derived CDR1 and CDR2 are SEHNR and FQNEAQ (reference sequence). The germline V and J ends were trimmed by 3 bases and 1 base, with 8 bases remaining between them. This CDR3 region has 14 residues. The chain's CDR3 is CASSLSLGTDTQYF. In nucleotides, the CDR3 is TGTGCCAGCAGCTTGTCTCTCGGCACAGATACGCAGTATTTT.

Concerning this clone itself: The sample has other DNA sequences that encode this CDR3 too. This chain joins TRBV30 and TRBJ1-5, with TRBD1 matching 7 bases. The CDR3 loop spans 13 amino acids. The V segment lost 3 bases and the J segment 4 bases; nucleotides outside the gene matches: 3. Looked up from germline, CDR1 is GTSNPN and CDR2 is SVGIG (reference sequence). The CDR3 nucleotides read TGTGCCTGGAGCCGGGACAGTAATCAGCCCCAGCATTTT. Translating it yields CAWSRDSNQPQHF.